The TCR beta chain under discussion was sequenced for a study of T cells after yellow fever vaccination. V shed 5 bases and J 4 bases; nucleotides not matched to a gene: 5. This CDR3 has 15 residues. The V gene's germline CDR1 is SEHNR and CDR2 FQNEAQ (reference sequence). Template switching by 5'RACE produced TCR cDNA, adding a universal primer site and UMIs. Each CDR3 protein is one row after TCRdb ran MiXCR on the 5' RACE reads. In the table there are approximately 340,000 distinct CDR3 sequences, 8.7% of which are singletons. This clonotype was seen a handful of times. This rearrangement joins TRBV7-9 to TRBJ2-1, with TRBD1 matching 10 bases. The sequencing here drew on PBMCs, taken on the day of the first yellow fever vaccination. The sequence was obtained from a man aged 18 to 30 who received the YFV17D yellow fever vaccine. The CDR3: CASSRQGAGYNEQFF. DNA for the CDR3: TGTGCCAGCAGCCGACAGGGGGCTGGGTACAATGAGCAGTTCTTC.